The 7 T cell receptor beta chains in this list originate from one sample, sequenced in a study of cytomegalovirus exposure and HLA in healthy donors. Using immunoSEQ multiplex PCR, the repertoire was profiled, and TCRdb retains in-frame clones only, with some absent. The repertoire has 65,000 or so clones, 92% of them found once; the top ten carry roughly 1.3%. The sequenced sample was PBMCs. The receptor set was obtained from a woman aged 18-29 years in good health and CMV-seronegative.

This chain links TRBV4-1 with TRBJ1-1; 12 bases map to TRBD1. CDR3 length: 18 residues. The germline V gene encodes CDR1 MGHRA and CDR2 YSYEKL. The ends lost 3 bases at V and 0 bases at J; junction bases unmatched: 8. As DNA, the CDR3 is TGCGCCAGCAGCCACAGTGCCGGGACAGGGGGCATGAACACTGAAGCTTTCTTT. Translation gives CASSHSAGTGGMNTEAFF.

CDR3 in amino acids: CASRGWGQGVPETQYF. In nucleotides, the CDR3 is TGTGCCAGCAGAGGGTGGGGACAGGGTGTTCCAGAGACCCAGTACTTC. The V gene is TRBV2, the J gene TRBJ2-5; 9 positions match TRBD1. V shed 6 bases and J 4 bases; nucleotides not matched to a gene: 12. CDR3 size: 16 residues. In germline, CDR1 is SNHLY, CDR2 FYNNEI.

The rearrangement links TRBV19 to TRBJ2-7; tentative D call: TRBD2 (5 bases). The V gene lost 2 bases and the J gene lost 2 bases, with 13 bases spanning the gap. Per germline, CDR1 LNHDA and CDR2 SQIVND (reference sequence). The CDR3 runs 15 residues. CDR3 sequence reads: CASSIQPDGAYEQYF. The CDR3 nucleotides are TGTGCCAGTAGTATACAACCGGACGGGGCCTACGAGCAGTACTTC.

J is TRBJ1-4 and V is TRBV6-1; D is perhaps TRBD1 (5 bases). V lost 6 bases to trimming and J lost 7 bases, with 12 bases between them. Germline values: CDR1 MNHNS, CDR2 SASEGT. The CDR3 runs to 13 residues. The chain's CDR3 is CASRVGEAEKLFF. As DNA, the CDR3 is TGTGCCAGCAGGGTAGGGGAGGCTGAAAAACTGTTTTTT.

In DNA form, the CDR3 reads TGTGCCAGCAGCGATCCTGCCGGGACAGGGGTTTACGAGCAGTACTTC. Its protein product is CASSDPAGTGVYEQYF. The J gene is TRBJ2-7, the V gene TRBV28, with TRBD1 matching 10 bases. This CDR3 comprises 16 residues. V shed 6 bases and J 4 bases; nucleotides not matched to a gene: 12. Per germline, CDR1 MDHEN and CDR2 SYDVKM. The whole variable domain, filled in from reference TRBV28 and TRBJ2-7, reads DVKVTQSSRYLVKRTGEKVFLECVQDMDHENMFWYRQDPGLGLRLIYFSYDVKMKEKGDIPEGYSVSREKKERFSLILESASTNQTSMYLCASSDPAGTGVYEQYFGPGTRLTVT.

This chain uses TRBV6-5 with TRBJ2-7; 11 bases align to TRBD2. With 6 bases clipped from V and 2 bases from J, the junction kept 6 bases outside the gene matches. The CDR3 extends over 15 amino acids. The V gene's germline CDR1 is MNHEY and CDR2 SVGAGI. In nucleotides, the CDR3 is TGTGCCAGCAGAGCTAGCGGGAGGTTCCCCTACGAGCAGTACTTC. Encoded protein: CASRASGRFPYEQYF.

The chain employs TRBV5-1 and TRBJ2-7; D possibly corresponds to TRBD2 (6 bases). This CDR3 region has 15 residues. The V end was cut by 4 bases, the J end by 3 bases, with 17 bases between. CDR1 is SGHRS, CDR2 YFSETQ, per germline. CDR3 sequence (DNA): TGCGCCAGCAGCAGACACGGGGCGGACTACTACGAGCAGTACTTC. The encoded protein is CASSRHGADYYEQYF.